This TCR beta chain was sequenced during a study of blood T cell repertoires in COVID-19. Study context: Acute-phase and convalescent COVID-19 samples originated in the United States, Italy and Spain. Sources were T cells, B-cell-depleted T cells, or PBMCs; the material itself was cDNA or gDNA.

The authors' processing: Amplification of reference gene primers was used by the study to estimate nucleated cell counts. Sequencing was performed with immunoSEQ multiplex PCR; in TCRdb, only in-frame clones are kept and a portion is missing. From that table come the V and J calls and clone size; the DNA was used to work out D and trimming. This repertoire shows about 210,000 clones, roughly 78% found once; its top ten account for roughly 12%. Worth noting for this clone: Relative to the germline gene, one junction end is altered; a read error may explain this. At the DNA level, this CDR3 is encoded by other sequences in the same sample as well.

The source of this sequence is a woman aged 40 to 50 with acute or convalescent COVID-19. Sequencing was carried out using peripheral blood.

The CDR3 is CASSWGRLSEQYF. The CDR3 DNA follows: TGCGCCAGCAGCTGGGGCAGGTTGAGCGAGCAATACTTC. The chain carries TRBV5-1 and TRBJ2-7, with a tentative D call TRBD1 (5 bases). CDR3 length: 13 amino acids. Germline-derived CDR1 and CDR2 are SGHRS and YFSETQ.